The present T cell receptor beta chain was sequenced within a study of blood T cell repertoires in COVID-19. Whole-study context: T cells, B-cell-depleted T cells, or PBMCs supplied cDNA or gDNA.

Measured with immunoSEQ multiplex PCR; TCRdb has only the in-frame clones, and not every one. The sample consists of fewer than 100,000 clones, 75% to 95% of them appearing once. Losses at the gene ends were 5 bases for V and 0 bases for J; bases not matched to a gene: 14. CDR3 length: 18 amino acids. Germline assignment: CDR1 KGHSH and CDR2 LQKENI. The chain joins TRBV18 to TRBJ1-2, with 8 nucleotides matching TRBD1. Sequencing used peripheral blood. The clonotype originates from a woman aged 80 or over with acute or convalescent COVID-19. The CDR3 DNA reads TGTGCCAGCTCATCAAAGACAGGGGCTTACCTAGCTAACTATGGCTACACCTTC. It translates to CASSSKTGAYLANYGYTF.